The 31 T cell receptor beta chains given below trace back to one sample, sequenced in a study of ipilimumab plus nivolumab after autologous stem cell transplantation. This table comes from immunoSEQ multiplex PCR, and its TCRdb copy is limited to in-frame clones, with some not included. The repertoire holds tens of thousands of clones, with 65% to 85% as singletons. The starting material was PBMCs, obtained in a trial of ipilimumab plus nivolumab as post-transplant consolidation. Receptors originate from a male donor with diffuse large B-cell lymphoma.

The chain recombines TRBV2 with TRBJ1-6; D gene uncertain. Trimming cost V 7 bases and J 3 bases, with 13 bases left between them. CDR1 is SNHLY and CDR2 is FYNNEI in the germline V gene. The CDR3 has 15 residues. Here the CDR3 DNA reads TGTGCCAGCAAACTAGTGAACAACTATAATTCACCCCTCCACTTT. Translated, it gives CASKLVNNYNSPLHF. Using reference TRBV2 and TRBJ1-6 for the parts outside the CDR3, the full variable domain is EPEVTQTPSHQVTQMGQEVILRCVPISNHLYFYWYRQILGQKVEFLVSFYNNEISEKSEIFDDQFSVERPDGSNFTLKIRSTKLEDSAMYFCASKLVNNYNSPLHFGNGTRLTVT.

This chain connects TRBV6-5 to TRBJ1-5; no reliable D call. CDR1 and CDR2 (germline): MNHEY, SVGAGI. V lost 0 bases, J lost 7 bases, and 7 bases lay in between. The CDR3 consists of 13 residues. CDR3 sequence reads: CASSYSGSQPQHF. The DNA for the CDR3 is TGTGCCAGCAGTTACTCGGGTTCGCAGCCCCAGCATTTT.

This rearrangement joins TRBV7-2 to TRBJ1-3; D unresolved. The CDR3 runs to 15 residues. Trimming stripped 1 base from V and 4 bases from J, with 11 bases between. CDR1 is SGHTA and CDR2 is FQGNSA in the germline V gene. The CDR3, as DNA: TGTGCCAGCAGCTTAGACGTAGGGTCCGGAAACACCATATATTTT. Protein: CASSLDVGSGNTIYF.

This chain joins TRBV5-1 and TRBJ1-6; the D gene is possibly TRBD1 (6 bases). The length of the CDR3 is 15 residues. CDR1 SGHRS and CDR2 YFSETQ come from the germline V gene. Trimming stripped 1 base from V and 10 bases from J, with 15 bases between. This CDR3 is CASSLNEGGTSPLHF. CDR3 nucleotide sequence: TGCGCCAGCAGCTTGAATGAAGGGGGAACATCACCCCTCCACTTT.

The genes are TRBV21-1 and TRBJ1-1; TRBD1, the table's D call, was not compared with the DNA. TRBV21-1 is given as a pseudogene. CDR3 length equals 14 residues. CDR3 amino acids: CASSNIDSSREAFF. The DNA of the CDR3 is TGTGCCAGCAGCAATATTGACAGCAGCCGTGAAGCTTTCTTT.

This chain links TRBV4-1 with TRBJ1-3; TRBD1 agrees at 7 bases. This CDR3 spans 16 amino acids. Germline values: CDR1 MGHRA, CDR2 YSYEKL. V shed 4 bases, J shed 0 bases, and the junction held 6 bases outside the gene matches. CDR3 in amino acids: CASSPRGVGSGNTIYF. The CDR3 DNA is TGCGCCAGCAGCCCCAGGGGGGTAGGCTCTGGAAACACCATATATTTT.

This clone was seen a handful of times. The chain links TRBV25-1 to TRBJ1-1; D is possibly TRBD1 (5 bases). This CDR3 comprises 13 residues. V lost 4 bases, J lost 1 base, and 7 bases lay in between. CDR1 MGHDK and CDR2 SYGVNS come from the germline V gene. The CDR3 loop is CASSGRGNTEAFF. DNA of the CDR3: TGTGCCAGCAGTGGGAGGGGGAACACTGAAGCTTTCTTT. The complete variable domain, with remaining parts taken from reference TRBV25-1 and TRBJ1-1, reads EADIYQTPRYLVIGTGKKITLECSQTMGHDKMYWYQQDPGMELHLIHYSYGVNSTEKGDLSSESTVSRIRTEHFPLTLESARPSHTSQYLCASSGRGNTEAFFGQGTRLTVV.

The chain is built from TRBV6-1 and TRBJ1-2, with D hard to call. Germline-derived CDR1 and CDR2 are MNHNS and SASEGT. Trimming removed 0 bases at V and 4 bases at J, with 12 bases between. The CDR3 is made up of 15 amino acids. CDR3 DNA: TGTGCCAGCAGTGAAGCCGGGGAGGCAGTCTATGGCTACACCTTC. It specifies CASSEAGEAVYGYTF.

This sequence joins TRBV5-1 and TRBJ2-7; possible D gene TRBD1, 5 bases. The CDR3 covers 14 residues. Trimming took 2 bases from V and 2 from J, leaving 11 bases between them. CDR1 and CDR2 (germline): SGHRS, YFSETQ. The CDR3 nucleotides read TGCGCCAGCAGCTTAGAGGACATTGCCTACGAGCAGTACTTC. This translates into CASSLEDIAYEQYF. The full variable domain, in which reference TRBV5-1 and TRBJ2-7 provide the parts outside the CDR3, is KAGVTQTPRYLIKTRGQQVTLSCSPISGHRSVSWYQQTPGQGLQFLFEYFSETQRNKGNFPGRFSGRQFSNSRSEMNVSTLELGDSALYLCASSLEDIAYEQYFGPGTRLTVT.

The CDR3 coding sequence is TGTGCCAGCAGCCCCAATGGCTACGAGCAGTACTTC. Translation gives CASSPNGYEQYF. The rearrangement links TRBV6-1 to TRBJ2-7; unclear D gene. V lost 6 bases and J 3 bases, leaving 9 bases between the germline ends. Germline V gene lookup returns CDR1 MNHNS and CDR2 SASEGT. This CDR3 is built from 12 residues.

The genes are TRBV2 and TRBJ1-6; D remains unclear. Germline V gene data show CDR1 as SNHLY and CDR2 as FYNNEI. The CDR3 sequence is 13 residues long. V dropped 7 bases and J dropped 7 bases, with 11 bases sitting between them. The CDR3 DNA sequence: TGTGCCAGCAAAGGACCCGGGAATTCACCCCTCCACTTT. Translating it yields CASKGPGNSPLHF. Full variable domain (rest looked up from reference TRBV2 and TRBJ1-6): EPEVTQTPSHQVTQMGQEVILRCVPISNHLYFYWYRQILGQKVEFLVSFYNNEISEKSEIFDDQFSVERPDGSNFTLKIRSTKLEDSAMYFCASKGPGNSPLHFGNGTRLTVT.

The rearrangement uses TRBV5-1 and TRBJ1-6, with TRBD1 identical over 8 bases. Looked up from germline, CDR1 is SGHRS and CDR2 is YFSETQ. V gave up 2 bases and J gave up 13 bases; unmatched junction bases: 14. CDR3 length: 16 residues. The CDR3: CASSFRPGQDSKPLHF. The DNA for the CDR3 is TGCGCCAGCAGCTTCCGACCGGGACAGGACTCTAAGCCCCTCCACTTT.

As concerns this clone: Other DNA sequences within the sample encode an identical CDR3. The gene calls are TRBV18 and TRBJ1-1; D is possibly TRBD1 (5 bases). Trimming removed 2 bases from V and 1 base from J, with 5 bases in between. Per germline, CDR1 KGHSH and CDR2 LQKENI. The CDR3 covers 13 residues. Written as DNA, the CDR3 is TGTGCCAGCTCACCAGGGGGGAACACTGAAGCTTTCTTT. Amino acids: CASSPGGNTEAFF.

This chain uses TRBV7-8 with TRBJ2-3; TRBD2 aligns across 13 bases. Looked up from germline, CDR1 is SGHVS and CDR2 is FQNEAQ. Losses at the gene ends were 1 base for V and 7 bases for J; bases not matched to a gene: 8. The CDR3 spans 17 residues. The CDR3 sequence is CASSLVRGTSGAYTQYF. CDR3 nucleotide sequence: TGTGCCAGCAGCTTAGTCCGGGGGACTAGCGGGGCCTATACGCAGTATTTT.

The chain is built from TRBV7-3 and TRBJ2-1; perhaps TRBD2 as D (7 bases). Germline values: CDR1 SGHTA, CDR2 FQGTGA. V lost 5 bases and J 11 bases, leaving 16 bases between the germline ends. The CDR3 spans 13 residues. This CDR3 is CASSAQGRAKQFF. DNA for the CDR3: TGTGCCAGCAGCGCCCAGGGGAGGGCTAAGCAGTTCTTC.

The chain couples TRBV30 to TRBJ1-4; 8 bases agree with TRBD1. V was clipped by 3 bases and J by 0 bases; unmatched bases: 9. Per the germline V gene, CDR1 is GTSNPN and CDR2 is SVGIG (reference sequence). The CDR3 has 17 amino acids. The CDR3 reads CAWRRQGAGATNEKLFF. CDR3 nucleotide sequence: TGTGCCTGGAGGCGCCAGGGGGCGGGAGCAACTAATGAAAAACTGTTTTTT.

This clone was counted between two and nine times. This sequence joins TRBV30 and TRBJ1-6; unclear D gene. This CDR3 spans 15 amino acids. V dropped 0 bases and J dropped 3 bases, with 9 bases sitting between them. Germline V lookup: CDR1 GTSNPN, CDR2 SVGIG (reference sequence). The CDR3: CAWSVRSNYNSPLHF. The DNA for the CDR3 is TGTGCCTGGAGTGTACGCAGTAACTATAATTCACCCCTCCACTTT.

The rearrangement uses TRBV15 and TRBJ1-2, with TRBD1 as a possible D gene (6 bases). The V end lost 6 bases, the J end lost 5 bases, and 19 bases lay between the germline ends. Germline V lookup: CDR1 LNHNV, CDR2 YYDKDF (reference sequence). The CDR3 is 15 amino acids. The CDR3 DNA sequence: TGTGCCACCAGTCAGTTGGAGGGGGATAGGTATGGCTACACCTTC. It yields the protein CATSQLEGDRYGYTF.

The rearrangement joins TRBV5-1 to TRBJ1-2; D possibly corresponds to TRBD1 (6 bases). The V end was cut by 7 bases, the J end by 4 bases, with 14 bases between. Looked up from germline, CDR1 is SGHRS and CDR2 is YFSETQ. The length of the CDR3 is 13 residues. As DNA, the CDR3 is TGCGCCAGCTCACAGGGTAAAGCCTATGGCTACACCTTC. Encoded protein: CASSQGKAYGYTF.

The chain links TRBV6-5 to TRBJ1-5; TRBD1 aligns across 12 bases. This CDR3 contains 15 residues. The V gene's germline CDR1 is MNHEY and CDR2 SVGAGI. Trimming removed 5 bases from V and 6 bases from J; junction bases left unmatched: 5. The CDR3 loop is CASSPGTGGVQPQHF. CDR3 coding DNA: TGTGCCAGCAGTCCAGGGACAGGGGGCGTTCAGCCCCAGCATTTT.

This chain connects TRBV2 to TRBJ2-4; 16 nucleotides align to TRBD2. Germline lookup yields CDR1 SNHLY and CDR2 FYNNEI. V was clipped by 5 bases and J by 6 bases; unmatched bases: 10. CDR3 size: 18 residues. The CDR3 DNA reads TGTGCCAGCAGTTACCTGGGACTAGCGGGGGGGCCGGGAAACATTCAGTACTTC. Translating gives CASSYLGLAGGPGNIQYF. Complete variable domain (other parts from reference TRBV2 and TRBJ2-4): EPEVTQTPSHQVTQMGQEVILRCVPISNHLYFYWYRQILGQKVEFLVSFYNNEISEKSEIFDDQFSVERPDGSNFTLKIRSTKLEDSAMYFCASSYLGLAGGPGNIQYFGAGTRLSVL.

This rearrangement joins TRBV18 to TRBJ2-3; D may correspond to TRBD1 or TRBD2 (6 bases each). The germline V gene has CDR1 KGHSH and CDR2 LQKENI. This CDR3 spans 12 amino acids. The ends were cut back, 2 bases at V and 10 bases at J, with 10 bases in the middle. This CDR3 is CASSPKGGPQYF. The CDR3, as DNA: TGTGCCAGCTCACCAAAGGGGGGTCCGCAGTATTTT.

This clone was observed at least ten times. The chain couples TRBV19 to TRBJ2-1; no clear D gene. Trimming took 1 base from V and 5 from J, leaving 12 bases between them. Germline V CDR1 and CDR2: LNHDA, SQIVND (reference sequence). The CDR3 is made up of 15 amino acids. The CDR3 DNA sequence: TGTGCCAGTAGTATAGGCCCCTTAGAACACAATGAGCAGTTCTTC. Residues: CASSIGPLEHNEQFF.

The gene calls are TRBV7-2 and TRBJ2-5; a weak D match, TRBD1 (6 bases). Germline lookup yields CDR1 SGHTA and CDR2 FQGNSA. The CDR3 extends over 12 amino acids. V shed 4 bases and J shed 7 bases, with 10 bases lying between them. The CDR3 bases are TGTGCCAGCAGCTCCACCAGGGGGACCCAGTACTTC. Its translation: CASSSTRGTQYF. The full variable domain, rest sourced from reference TRBV7-2 and TRBJ2-5, is GAGVSQSPSNKVTEKGKDVELRCDPISGHTALYWYRQSLGQGLEFLIYFQGNSAPDKSGLPSDRFSAERTGGSVSTLTIQRTQQEDSAVYLCASSSTRGTQYFGPGTRLLVL.

The chain links TRBV4-2 to TRBJ1-4; no reliable D call. The CDR3 consists of 16 residues. Trimming pared 4 bases from V and 6 bases from J, leaving 18 bases between. Germline CDR1 and CDR2: LGHNA and YNFKEQ. The DNA for the CDR3 is TGTGCCAGCAGCCCCAGGATAACCCCCCGTGATGAAAAACTGTTTTTT. Translated, it gives CASSPRITPRDEKLFF.

The chain uses TRBV7-2 and TRBJ2-1, with D possibly matching TRBD2 (6 bases). V lost 1 base, J lost 6 bases, and 10 bases lay in between. CDR3 size: 14 residues. Germline V lookup: CDR1 SGHTA, CDR2 FQGNSA. CDR3 nucleotides: TGTGCCAGCAGCTTAGACCACGGGAGCAATGAGCAGTTCTTC. It codes for CASSLDHGSNEQFF.

This clone was picked up a small number of times. This chain links TRBV7-2 with TRBJ1-1; D may be TRBD1 (5 bases). Trimming shortened V by 5 bases and J by 7 bases, and 23 bases separated the two germline ends. CDR1 is SGHTA, CDR2 FQGNSA, per germline. This CDR3 spans 16 amino acids. The CDR3 reads CASSDWIRDPEGEAFF. The CDR3 nucleotides are TGTGCCAGCAGCGACTGGATCCGGGACCCCGAAGGTGAAGCTTTCTTT.

The J gene is TRBJ1-1, the V gene TRBV6-5, with TRBD1 matching over 8 bases. This CDR3 comprises 14 residues. Germline-derived CDR1 and CDR2 are MNHEY and SVGAGI. Trimming at V came to 6 bases and at J to 7 bases, leaving 10 bases not matched to a gene. CDR3 sequence reads: CASRAGGESIEAFF. The CDR3 DNA reads as TGTGCCAGCAGAGCAGGGGGCGAGTCTATTGAAGCTTTCTTT.

The gene calls are TRBV7-8 and TRBJ1-1; D gene ambiguous. Trimming cost V 2 bases and J 6 bases, with 4 bases left between them. CDR3 length equals 11 residues. Germline assignment: CDR1 SGHVS and CDR2 FQNEAQ. CDR3 region: CASSLRSEAFF. The CDR3 region has the DNA TGTGCCAGCAGCTTACGCTCTGAAGCTTTCTTT.

The count of this clone is one. The V call is TRBV19, the J call TRBJ2-5; TRBD2 might be the D (6 bases). CDR3 length: 15 residues. V was pared by 4 bases and J by 4 bases, with 16 bases between. Per the germline V gene, CDR1 is LNHDA and CDR2 is SQIVND (reference sequence). The CDR3 spells CASSTRVNGGETQYF. In DNA, the CDR3 is TGTGCCAGTAGTACCCGGGTTAACGGGGGAGAGACCCAGTACTTC.

The genes are TRBV10-2 and TRBJ2-7; 8 nucleotides match TRBD2. This CDR3 region has 14 residues. CDR1 and CDR2 from the germline V gene are WSHSY and SAAADI. V lost 8 bases to trimming and J lost 7 bases; unmatched junction nucleotides: 13. For the CDR3, the DNA is TGCGCCAGCTACTCGGGGGGGGCCCATTTAGAGCAGTACTTC. Protein product: CASYSGGAHLEQYF.